This entry lists 30 T cell receptor beta chains sequenced from one sample in a study of T cell responses to AZD1222 COVID-19 vaccine (dated by TCRdb to the early 2020s). The time point label for this specimen denotes: about 28 days (+/-7) after the second vaccine dose. The library relied on the immunoSEQ multiplex PCR assay. The table comes from immuneACCESS by way of TCRdb, which keeps in-frame sequences with V and J called. Part of the clones is missing from these tables; in studies checked, under half for an unresolved V gene and the rest for unknown reasons. This sample lists about 180,000 clones; roughly 88% were detected once. The leading ten clones occupy 11% of the sample. This specimen consisted of peripheral blood, obtained 28 days after the second AZD1222 dose. These receptors came from an adult who received the AZD1222 COVID-19 vaccine.

The chain links TRBV2 to TRBJ1-4; weak D call: TRBD1 (5 bases). CDR3 size: 14 residues. V lost 2 bases to trimming and J lost 6 bases, with 10 bases between them. Germline CDR1 is SNHLY and CDR2 is FYNNEI. As DNA, the CDR3 is TGTGCCAGCAGTGAATGGGGGGGGGATGAAAAACTGTTTTTT. Protein product: CASSEWGGDEKLFF.

CDR3 in amino acids: CASSLTGTADLIKRYGYTF. As DNA, the CDR3 is TGTGCCAGCAGCTTAACCGGGACGGCAGATTTGATCAAACGATATGGCTACACCTTC. The rearrangement links TRBV5-6 to TRBJ1-2; possible D gene TRBD1, 5 bases. This CDR3 comprises 19 residues. The germline V gene encodes CDR1 SGHDT and CDR2 YYEEEE. Trimming pared 2 bases from V and 5 bases from J, leaving 28 bases between.

V is TRBV28 and J is TRBJ2-7; D uncertain. V was trimmed by 7 bases and J by 2 bases, leaving 18 bases between them. Germline CDR1 is MDHEN and CDR2 is SYDVKM. The CDR3 spans 15 residues. CDR3 protein: CASTSQDASTYEQYF. Here the CDR3 DNA reads TGTGCCAGCACTTCTCAGGACGCATCGACCTACGAGCAGTACTTC. Variable domain in full (rest from reference TRBV28 and TRBJ2-7): DVKVTQSSRYLVKRTGEKVFLECVQDMDHENMFWYRQDPGLGLRLIYFSYDVKMKEKGDIPEGYSVSREKKERFSLILESASTNQTSMYLCASTSQDASTYEQYFGPGTRLTVT.

The rearrangement joins TRBV19 to TRBJ2-2; D ambiguous. Germline values: CDR1 LNHDA, CDR2 SQIVND (reference sequence). The CDR3 runs to 13 residues. The germline V and J ends were trimmed by 6 bases and 6 bases, with 11 bases remaining between them. CDR3 protein: CASSNVLAGELFF. In nucleotides, the CDR3 is TGTGCCAGTAGCAACGTCCTGGCCGGGGAGCTGTTTTTT.

This clone was recorded only once. The chain uses TRBV5-1 and TRBJ2-1, with D possibly being TRBD2 (6 bases). CDR3 length: 11 amino acids. Trimming removed 4 bases at V and 14 bases at J, with 13 bases between. Germline V gene sequence: CDR1 SGHRS, CDR2 YFSETQ. DNA of the CDR3: TGCGCCAGCAGCAACGGGGGTAGGGAGTTCTTC. Its protein product is CASSNGGREFF.

This chain uses TRBV11-1 with TRBJ2-2; possibly TRBD2 for D (6 bases). Germline loops: CDR1 SGHAT, CDR2 FQDESV (reference sequence). Trimming took 2 bases from V and 8 from J, leaving 15 bases between them. The CDR3 spans 15 residues. DNA for the CDR3: TGTGCCAGCAGCTTAACGAGACTAGGCCCGGGGGAGCTGTTTTTT. Residues: CASSLTRLGPGELFF.

In this sample, this clone turned up a few times. This chain links TRBV6-5 with TRBJ1-5, with a weak D call TRBD1 (5 bases). Trimming took off 8 bases at V and 1 base at J, with 15 bases between the two ends. The CDR3 is 15 amino acids. Germline V lookup: CDR1 MNHEY, CDR2 SVGAGI. The CDR3 coding sequence is TGTGCCAGCCGACCCCCCGGGGCCAGCAATCAGCCCCAGCATTTT. It yields the protein CASRPPGASNQPQHF.

The chain is built from TRBV6-5 and TRBJ2-1, with 12 bases identical to TRBD2. The CDR3 covers 13 residues. In germline, CDR1 is MNHEY, CDR2 SVGAGI. The junction had 0 bases not matched to a gene; V was cut back by 8 bases and J by 4 bases. The CDR3 sequence is CASGLAGYNEQFF. The CDR3 bases are TGTGCCAGCGGACTAGCGGGGTACAATGAGCAGTTCTTC.

V is TRBV18 and J is TRBJ1-3; D remains unclear. The length of the CDR3 is 18 residues. The V end lost 6 bases, the J end lost 0 bases, and 21 bases lay between the germline ends. The germline V gene has CDR1 KGHSH and CDR2 LQKENI. CDR3 residues: CASSTTSSTASSGNTIYF. Written as DNA, the CDR3 is TGTGCCAGCTCGACCACCTCGTCGACGGCAAGCTCTGGAAACACCATATATTTT.

Comment on this clone: Other nucleotide sequences from this sample produce the same CDR3. The J gene is TRBJ2-2, the V gene TRBV5-1, with 9 positions matching TRBD1. The CDR3 loop spans 16 amino acids. V lost 1 base, J lost 0 bases, and 1 base stayed unmatched. Germline CDR1 SGHRS, CDR2 YFSETQ. Here the CDR3 reads CASSLTGGANTGELFF. The CDR3 DNA is TGCGCCAGCAGCTTGACAGGGGGCGCGAACACCGGGGAGCTGTTTTTT.

The V call is TRBV27, the J call TRBJ2-2; D may be TRBD1 (6 bases). CDR3 size: 17 residues. The germline gives CDR1 MNHEY, CDR2 SMNVEV (reference sequence). Trimming shortened V by 4 bases and J by 0 bases, and 15 bases separated the two germline ends. CDR3 residues: CASSSRDISANTGELFF. DNA for the CDR3: TGTGCCAGCAGTTCTAGGGACATATCCGCGAACACCGGGGAGCTGTTTTTT.

V is TRBV6-4 and J is TRBJ1-2; D is uncertain. CDR3 length: 12 residues. CDR1 is MRHNA and CDR2 is SNTAGT in the germline V gene. V lost 2 bases to trimming and J lost 6 bases, with 7 bases between them. The chain's CDR3 is CASSDRENGYTF. The CDR3 nucleotides are TGTGCCAGCAGTGACAGGGAAAATGGCTACACCTTC.

This rearrangement joins TRBV27 to TRBJ2-7, with 9 bases fitting TRBD2. The CDR3 sequence is 15 residues long. From germline, CDR1 is MNHEY and CDR2 SMNVEV (reference sequence). With V trimmed by 7 bases and J by 3 bases, 10 bases remained unmatched. The CDR3 protein is CASTVAGALFYEQYF. The DNA for the CDR3 is TGTGCCAGCACCGTAGCGGGGGCTCTTTTCTACGAGCAGTACTTC.

The chain recombines TRBV29-1 with TRBJ1-1; D possibly corresponds to TRBD1 (5 bases). With 2 bases removed from V and 4 bases from J, the gap between germline ends came to 11 bases. Germline CDR1 SQVTM, CDR2 ANQGSEA. This CDR3 is built from 13 residues. The CDR3 nucleotides are TGCAGCGTTGAATCAGGGATGGGCACTGAAGCTTTCTTT. Protein sequence: CSVESGMGTEAFF. Full variable domain (rest looked up from reference TRBV29-1 and TRBJ1-1): SAVISQKPSRDICQRGTSLTIQCQVDSQVTMMFWYRQQPGQSLTLIATANQGSEATYESGFVIDKFPISRPNLTFSTLTVSNMSPEDSSIYLCSVESGMGTEAFFGQGTRLTVV.

This clone was detected only once. The chain couples TRBV19 to TRBJ1-3; D remains ambiguous. Germline V gives CDR1 LNHDA, CDR2 SQIVND (reference sequence). The CDR3 is 13 residues long. Trimming pared 6 bases from V and 1 base from J, leaving 7 bases between. CDR3 region: CASSLRSGNTIYF. CDR3 coding DNA: TGTGCCAGTAGCTTGAGGTCTGGAAACACCATATATTTT.

This clone was found once. Additional DNA sequences in this sample encode the identical CDR3. Here the CDR3 reads CASSVGAPGTGELFF. The CDR3 DNA reads TGTGCCAGCAGCGTGGGGGCCCCGGGCACCGGGGAGCTGTTTTTT. This rearrangement joins TRBV9 to TRBJ2-2; a possible D gene is TRBD1 (6 bases). The CDR3 length is 15 residues. With 2 bases removed from V and 4 bases from J, the gap between germline ends came to 12 bases. Per the germline V gene, CDR1 is SGDLS and CDR2 is YYNGEE.

Concerning this clone: The same CDR3 can be traced to other DNA sequences in this sample. The gene calls are TRBV29-1 and TRBJ2-3; no clear D gene. The V gene's germline CDR1 is SQVTM and CDR2 ANQGSEA. Deletions cut 6 bases from V and 0 bases from J, with 4 bases between. This CDR3 has 11 residues. The CDR3 is CSVESTDTQYF. The CDR3 nucleotides are TGCAGCGTCGAGAGCACAGATACGCAGTATTTT.

V and J are TRBV5-4 and TRBJ1-1, with unresolved D. The CDR3 is made up of 13 amino acids. The V end lost 1 base, the J end lost 1 base, and 5 bases lay between the germline ends. In germline, CDR1 is SGHNT, CDR2 YYREEE (reference sequence). The CDR3 loop reads CASSLQQNTEAFF. Written as DNA, the CDR3 is TGTGCCAGCAGCTTGCAGCAGAACACTGAAGCTTTCTTT.

The genes are TRBV27 and TRBJ1-1; the D is unclear. The CDR3 runs 14 residues. CDR1 is MNHEY, CDR2 SMNVEV, per germline (reference sequence). Trimming pared 1 base from V and 6 bases from J, leaving 12 bases between. The CDR3 coding sequence is TGTGCCAGCAGTTTATGGGCAAACTCCCCTGAAGCTTTCTTT. Its translation is CASSLWANSPEAFF.

J is TRBJ2-1 and V is TRBV7-2; 13 bases are a match to TRBD2. The CDR3 has 16 amino acids. With V trimmed by 6 bases and J by 6 bases, 8 bases remained unmatched. Germline CDR1 is SGHTA and CDR2 is FQGNSA. The CDR3 region is CASRLQLAGGRNEQFF. The CDR3 DNA sequence: TGTGCCAGCAGGCTACAACTAGCGGGGGGGCGCAATGAGCAGTTCTTC.

The chain recombines TRBV2 with TRBJ2-7; 13 bases line up with TRBD2. V trimming: 6 bases; J trimming: 6 bases; junction bases outside the gene matches: 8. Germline loops: CDR1 SNHLY, CDR2 FYNNEI. CDR3 length equals 15 residues. The CDR3 sequence: CASRSLAGGVGEQYF. The CDR3 coding sequence is TGTGCCAGCAGGTCACTAGCGGGGGGGGTTGGCGAGCAGTACTTC.

This chain uses TRBV2 with TRBJ2-1; unclear D gene. This CDR3 is built from 12 residues. CDR1 is SNHLY and CDR2 is FYNNEI in the germline V gene. Trimming pared 2 bases from V and 7 bases from J, leaving 6 bases between. CDR3: CASSETVNEQFF. CDR3 DNA: TGTGCCAGCAGTGAAACGGTTAATGAGCAGTTCTTC.

The V call is TRBV29-1, the J call TRBJ2-2, with D tentatively TRBD2 (6 bases). The V end was cut by 6 bases, the J end by 1 base, with 12 bases between. Looked up from germline, CDR1 is SQVTM and CDR2 is ANQGSEA. The CDR3 spans 14 residues. The CDR3 loop is CSVTRSGNTGELFF. The CDR3 nucleotides are TGCAGCGTGACTAGATCGGGGAACACCGGGGAGCTGTTTTTT.

The CDR3 region is CASSYQPRSDYEQYF. The CDR3 DNA sequence: TGTGCCAGCAGTTACCAGCCCCGGAGCGACTACGAGCAGTACTTC. The V and J genes are TRBV6-5 and TRBJ2-7; no clear D. The CDR3 extends over 15 amino acids. Trimming left V 2 bases short and J 3 bases short, with 14 bases between. Per germline, CDR1 MNHEY and CDR2 SVGAGI.

V is TRBV10-3 and J is TRBJ1-2; 8 bases are a match to TRBD1. There are 14 residues in the CDR3. V lost 6 bases and J lost 4; bases outside the gene matches: 7. Germline V gene lookup returns CDR1 ENHRY and CDR2 SYGVKD. CDR3 sequence (DNA): TGTGCCATCAGGGAGGGACAGGCTATCTATGGCTACACCTTC. This codes for CAIREGQAIYGYTF.

This clone was counted once. The chain has TRBV6-5 and TRBJ1-1; 7 bases match TRBD1. Per the germline V gene, CDR1 is MNHEY and CDR2 is SVGAGI. CDR3 size: 14 residues. V gave up 5 bases and J gave up 1 base; unmatched junction bases: 4. CDR3 residues: CASSTTGQNTEAFF. The CDR3 DNA reads as TGTGCCAGCAGTACGACAGGGCAGAACACTGAAGCTTTCTTT.

The chain employs TRBV19 and TRBJ1-1, with a possible D match to TRBD1 (5 bases). Germline CDR1 LNHDA, CDR2 SQIVND (reference sequence). The CDR3 sequence is 15 residues long. The V gene lost 3 bases and the J gene lost 1 base, with 12 bases spanning the gap. CDR3 coding DNA: TGTGCCAGTAGTATGCCCGCGGACACGAACACTGAAGCTTTCTTT. This sequence encodes CASSMPADTNTEAFF.

This chain joins TRBV19 and TRBJ2-3, with 10 bases aligning to TRBD2. This CDR3 has 13 amino acids. Germline V gene lookup returns CDR1 LNHDA and CDR2 SQIVND (reference sequence). The ends lost 8 bases at V and 1 base at J; junction bases unmatched: 0. As DNA, the CDR3 is TGTGCCAGTGGACTAGCGGGCACAGATACGCAGTATTTT. It yields the protein CASGLAGTDTQYF.

The chain recombines TRBV10-3 with TRBJ2-5, with 7 bases lining up with TRBD2. Germline loops: CDR1 ENHRY, CDR2 SYGVKD. The CDR3 has 13 residues. V shed 5 bases, J shed 2 bases, and the junction held 2 bases outside the gene matches. This CDR3 is CAISPGGQETQYF. The CDR3 DNA reads TGTGCCATCAGTCCGGGGGGACAAGAGACCCAGTACTTC.

The genes are TRBV5-4 and TRBJ2-7, with D uncertain. The germline V gene has CDR1 SGHNT and CDR2 YYREEE (reference sequence). This CDR3 comprises 13 residues. V lost 0 bases, J lost 4 bases, and 8 bases lay in between. The CDR3 DNA follows: TGTGCCAGCAGCTTGGACATGAAGTACGAGCAGTACTTC. Protein product: CASSLDMKYEQYF.